The rows below give T cell receptor beta chains drawn from one sample of a study of blood T cell repertoires in COVID-19. Assay used: immunoSEQ multiplex PCR; TCRdb lists only in-frame clones, some missing. The table shows 250,000 to 400,000 clones, with about 90% occurring only once. Source material: peripheral blood. These receptors were obtained from a woman aged 25 to 39 with COVID-19, enrolled during active disease. Each CDR3 is given with its conserved first and last residue. A D gene is named only where the DNA matches it firmly. Rows give clone size only sometimes, using once, few, many, or a class for an expanded clone.

CDR3 DNA: TGCGCCAGCAGCCCCGGGACAGGGAGGTATCAGCCCCAGCATTTT
CDR3 protein: CASSPGTGRYQPQHF
J gene: TRBJ1-5
clone size: once
V gene: TRBV5-1
D gene: TRBD1

CDR3 DNA: TGTGCCAGCAGGCGGCCGGGACAGGGCCCTGGCTACACCTTC
CDR3 protein: CASRRPGQGPGYTF
J gene: TRBJ1-2
clone size: -
V gene: TRBV28
D gene: TRBD1

CDR3 DNA: TGTGCCAGCACCGTACTAGCGGGAGGCCTTAACACCGGGGAGCTGTTTTTT
CDR3 protein: CASTVLAGGLNTGELFF
J gene: TRBJ2-2
clone size: -
V gene: TRBV27
D gene: TRBD2

CDR3 DNA: TGTGCCAGCTCACCCGGATTACTAGCGAATGAGCAGTTCTTC
CDR3 protein: CASSPGLLANEQFF
J gene: TRBJ2-1
clone size: -
V gene: TRBV18
D gene: TRBD2

CDR3 DNA: TGTGCCAGTCAACGGGACAGGGGCAATCAGCCCCAGCATTTT
CDR3 protein: CASQRDRGNQPQHF
J gene: TRBJ1-5
clone size: once
V gene: TRBV19
D gene: TRBD1

CDR3 DNA: TGCGCCAGCAGTGAGTCAGGAGGGACTAGCGGGAGGCAGCAGTACTTC
CDR3 protein: CASSESGGTSGRQQYF
J gene: TRBJ2-7
clone size: once
V gene: TRBV10-1
D gene: TRBD2

CDR3 DNA: TGTGCCATCAGTGAGTCAGTATGGGGCCACCCCAGCTGCACTAGCGGGAGTAGCTACGAGCAGTACTTC
CDR3 protein: CAISESVWGHPSCTSGSSYEQYF
J gene: TRBJ2-7
clone size: -
V gene: TRBV10-3
D gene: TRBD2

CDR3 DNA: TGTGCCAGCAGCTTAATGTCTAGCGGGTTAGATGAGCAGTTCTTC
CDR3 protein: CASSLMSSGLDEQFF
J gene: TRBJ2-1
clone size: -
V gene: TRBV7-8
D gene: TRBD2

CDR3 DNA: TGTGCCAGCAGCCAAGTCGCCGACAGCCTGTACGAGACCCAGTACTTC
CDR3 protein: CASSQVADSLYETQYF
J gene: TRBJ2-5
clone size: -
V gene: TRBV4-2
D gene: -

CDR3 DNA: TGTGCCAGCAGTTTAAGGGGCCAGAATTACTACGAGCAGTACTTC
CDR3 protein: CASSLRGQNYYEQYF
J gene: TRBJ2-7
clone size: -
V gene: TRBV27
D gene: -

CDR3 DNA: TGTGCCAGTGGGCTTCCTATTAACTCCTACGAGCAGTACTTC
CDR3 protein: CASGLPINSYEQYF
J gene: TRBJ2-7
clone size: -
V gene: TRBV28
D gene: -

CDR3 DNA: TGTGCCAGCAGTTTCTCCGGGACAGGGGGCCCTGAAGCTTTCTTT
CDR3 protein: CASSFSGTGGPEAFF
J gene: TRBJ1-1
clone size: few
V gene: TRBV27
D gene: TRBD1

CDR3 DNA: TGTGCCAGCAGCTTAGCGGTCCGGGAAGGGACAGACCCAACAGATACGCAGTATTTT
CDR3 protein: CASSLAVREGTDPTDTQYF
J gene: TRBJ2-3
clone size: -
V gene: TRBV7-8
D gene: TRBD1

CDR3 DNA: TGTGCCAGCAGCATTTGGACAGGGAGGAACACTGAAGCTTTCTTT
CDR3 protein: CASSIWTGRNTEAFF
J gene: TRBJ1-1
clone size: -
V gene: TRBV5-5
D gene: TRBD1

CDR3 DNA: TGTGCCAGCGGTACCGGACAGAAAGAGACCCAGTACTTC
CDR3 protein: CASGTGQKETQYF
J gene: TRBJ2-5
clone size: -
V gene: TRBV27
D gene: -

CDR3 DNA: TGTGCCAGCAGGGCGTGGACTAGCGGGACACCAAGCTCCTACAATGAGCAGTTCTTC
CDR3 protein: CASRAWTSGTPSSYNEQFF
J gene: TRBJ2-1
clone size: -
V gene: TRBV6-4
D gene: TRBD2

CDR3 DNA: TGTGCCAGCAGCCAAGACAAGAACACCGGGGAGCTGTTTTTT
CDR3 protein: CASSQDKNTGELFF
J gene: TRBJ2-2
clone size: -
V gene: TRBV7-7
D gene: -

CDR3 DNA: TGTGCCATCTCCAGGGGGTCCGGGAAGACCCAGTACTTC
CDR3 protein: CAISRGSGKTQYF
J gene: TRBJ2-5
clone size: -
V gene: TRBV19
D gene: TRBD1

CDR3 DNA: TGTGCCAGCAGCTCCGGACAGTACTCTGGAAACACCATATATTTT
CDR3 protein: CASSSGQYSGNTIYF
J gene: TRBJ1-3
clone size: -
V gene: TRBV7-8
D gene: -

CDR3 DNA: TGTGCCAGCAGCCAAAAGGTCCCCGCGGGAGAAGAGACCCAGTACTTC
CDR3 protein: CASSQKVPAGEETQYF
J gene: TRBJ2-5
clone size: -
V gene: TRBV3-1/TRBV3-2
D gene: TRBD2

CDR3 DNA: TGTGCCAGCAGTTATTCAAACAATGAGCAGTTCTTC
CDR3 protein: CASSYSNNEQFF
J gene: TRBJ2-1
clone size: -
V gene: TRBV6-6
D gene: -

CDR3 DNA: TGTGCCAGTAGTCATGGACAGGCTTACGAGCAGTACTTC
CDR3 protein: CASSHGQAYEQYF
J gene: TRBJ2-7
clone size: -
V gene: TRBV19
D gene: TRBD1

CDR3 DNA: TGTGCCAGCAGCTTAGGAGGGACAGGGGGGAAGAACACTGAAGCTTTCTTT
CDR3 protein: CASSLGGTGGKNTEAFF
J gene: TRBJ1-1
clone size: -
V gene: TRBV11-2
D gene: TRBD1

CDR3 DNA: TGTGCCAGCAGTTTATGGCCGGGGGGGAATGGCTACACCTTC
CDR3 protein: CASSLWPGGNGYTF
J gene: TRBJ1-2
clone size: -
V gene: TRBV27
D gene: -

CDR3 DNA: TGTGCCAGCAGTTTTAACGGTCAGCCCCAGCATTTT
CDR3 protein: CASSFNGQPQHF
J gene: TRBJ1-5
clone size: -
V gene: TRBV28
D gene: -

CDR3 DNA: TGTGCCAGCAGTCTTGGTGCGGCCGGGGAGCTGTTTTTT
CDR3 protein: CASSLGAAGELFF
J gene: TRBJ2-2
clone size: once
V gene: TRBV6-5
D gene: -

CDR3 DNA: TGTGCCAGCAGCGTCGTAGCGGGGGGCCTAAATGAGCAGTTCTTC
CDR3 protein: CASSVVAGGLNEQFF
J gene: TRBJ2-1
clone size: -
V gene: TRBV7-9
D gene: TRBD2

CDR3 DNA: TGTGCCTGGAGGGGGACAGCCTATGGCTACACCTTC
CDR3 protein: CAWRGTAYGYTF
J gene: TRBJ1-2
clone size: -
V gene: TRBV30
D gene: TRBD1

CDR3 DNA: TGTGCCAGCAGTTTCTCGAGCGGGCACGTCCTGACTTTC
CDR3 protein: CASSFSSGHVLTF
J gene: TRBJ2-6
clone size: -
V gene: TRBV27
D gene: -

CDR3 DNA: TGTGCCAGCAGCTTAAACAGGGTAAATAATGAGCAGTTCTTC
CDR3 protein: CASSLNRVNNEQFF
J gene: TRBJ2-1
clone size: once
V gene: TRBV7-6
D gene: -

CDR3 DNA: TGCGCCAGCAGCTTGAGTCAGGGCGGCGGAGCACCCCTCCACTTT
CDR3 protein: CASSLSQGGGAPLHF
J gene: TRBJ1-6
clone size: -
V gene: TRBV5-1
D gene: -

CDR3 DNA: TGCGCCAGCGGCCCCCTGGGGGGGGGTTTTTCGAGGACTGAAGCTTTCTTT
CDR3 protein: CASGPLGGGFSRTEAFF
J gene: TRBJ1-1
clone size: -
V gene: TRBV5-1
D gene: -

CDR3 DNA: TGTGCCAGCAGCCCCTCCGGGACAGGGATGGGAGAGACCCAGTACTTC
CDR3 protein: CASSPSGTGMGETQYF
J gene: TRBJ2-5
clone size: -
V gene: TRBV7-7
D gene: TRBD1

CDR3 DNA: TGTGCCAGCAGCTTAAGCAGGGTTGCGGATGGCTACACCTTC
CDR3 protein: CASSLSRVADGYTF
J gene: TRBJ1-2
clone size: -
V gene: TRBV7-9
D gene: -

CDR3 DNA: TGTGCCTGGAAGAGGGACAGGGTACGCAATCAGCCCCAGCATTTT
CDR3 protein: CAWKRDRVRNQPQHF
J gene: TRBJ1-5
clone size: -
V gene: TRBV30
D gene: TRBD1

CDR3 DNA: TGCGCCAGTGCCCCTTACAGGGGGCCAATGGGAGATACGCAGTATTTT
CDR3 protein: CASAPYRGPMGDTQYF
J gene: TRBJ2-3
clone size: -
V gene: TRBV5-1
D gene: TRBD1

CDR3 DNA: TGTGCCAGCAGTTTGAGAGGAAGCGCAGATACGCAGTATTTT
CDR3 protein: CASSLRGSADTQYF
J gene: TRBJ2-3
clone size: -
V gene: TRBV28
D gene: -